The 26 T cell receptor beta chains in this list originate from one sample, sequenced in a study of OX40 agonist ivuxolimab in advanced cancers. Clones were read by immunoSEQ multiplex PCR, and TCRdb kept only the in-frame ones, dropping some. The profile shows more than 65,000 clones, around 80% of them singletons. The sequencing used CD4+ or CD8+ T cells sorted from blood, collected in a trial of the OX40 agonist ivuxolimab. The source is an adult with an advanced solid tumor such as melanoma, head and neck, liver or kidney cancer.

The rearrangement joins TRBV27 to TRBJ1-1; D gene ambiguous. Germline V gene data show CDR1 as MNHEY and CDR2 as SMNVEV (reference sequence). This CDR3 comprises 14 residues. V lost 5 bases and J lost 2, with 12 bases in between. The CDR3, as DNA: TGTGCCAGCAGTGTCGGGAACAGCAACACTGAAGCTTTCTTT. The encoded protein is CASSVGNSNTEAFF.

This clone has just one count. The CDR3 nucleotides read TGTGCCAGCTCACCACAGGGGGCCTCTGGGGCCAACGTCCTGACTTTC. It yields the protein CASSPQGASGANVLTF. V is TRBV18 and J is TRBJ2-6; 7 bases match TRBD1. The V and J ends lost 1 base and 0 bases, in that order; junction bases with no gene match: 0. The germline V gene has CDR1 KGHSH and CDR2 LQKENI. CDR3 length equals 16 residues.

This clone was counted a few times. The chain couples TRBV2 to TRBJ1-6; TRBD1 aligns across 7 bases. Germline CDR1 and CDR2: SNHLY and FYNNEI. The CDR3 totals 13 residues. Unmatched junction bases numbered 5, after V lost 9 bases and J lost 6 bases. The CDR3 spells CASGQAANSPLHF. The CDR3 DNA follows: TGTGCCAGTGGACAGGCCGCTAATTCACCCCTCCACTTT.

CDR3 in DNA: TGTGCCAGCAGCGCGATAGCGGCTGGAGAGACCCAGTACTTC. This translates into CASSAIAAGETQYF. The gene calls are TRBV9 and TRBJ2-5; possibly TRBD2 for D (6 bases). The V gene's germline CDR1 is SGDLS and CDR2 YYNGEE. Trimming took off 3 bases at V and 4 bases at J, with 13 bases between the two ends. This CDR3 contains 14 residues.

This clone was seen a few times. The gene calls are TRBV4-2 and TRBJ1-2, with D uncertain. The CDR3 sequence is 10 residues long. With 0 bases removed from V and 8 bases from J, the gap between germline ends came to 1 base. Germline V gene data show CDR1 as LGHNA and CDR2 as YNFKEQ. The CDR3 nucleotides read TGTGCCAGCAGCCAAGAGGGCTACACCTTC. The encoded protein is CASSQEGYTF.

V usage is TRBV5-5 and J usage is TRBJ1-1, with D perhaps TRBD1 (5 bases). The V gene lost 5 bases and the J gene lost 11 bases, with 19 bases spanning the gap. The CDR3 loop spans 13 amino acids. Germline-derived CDR1 and CDR2 are SGHKS and YYEKEE (reference sequence). DNA for the CDR3: TGTGCCAGCAGATCAACCGGGGACGCTGGGGCTTTCTTT. The encoded protein is CASRSTGDAGAFF.

The chain couples TRBV4-3 to TRBJ1-2, with 7 bases matching TRBD1. Germline trimming cut 1 base from V and 6 bases from J; bases unmatched to any gene: 14. The germline V gene encodes CDR1 LGHNA and CDR2 YSLEER. CDR3 length: 17 residues. In DNA, the CDR3 is TGCGCCAGCAGCCAAGGGGGTCTCTCAGCAGGGGGGCATGGCTACACCTTC. This codes for CASSQGGLSAGGHGYTF.

The chain couples TRBV30 to TRBJ2-5; 7 nucleotides match TRBD1. Germline-derived CDR1 and CDR2 are GTSNPN and SVGIG (reference sequence). With V trimmed by 3 bases and J by 4 bases, 5 bases remained unmatched. The length of the CDR3 is 13 residues. CDR3 amino acids: CAWSDDRVETQYF. In DNA, the CDR3 is TGTGCCTGGAGCGATGACAGGGTAGAGACCCAGTACTTC.

This sequence joins TRBV25-1 and TRBJ2-7, with TRBD1 as a possible D gene (6 bases). The V end lost 7 bases, the J end lost 0 bases, and 16 bases lay between the germline ends. This CDR3 region has 15 residues. Germline loops: CDR1 MGHDK, CDR2 SYGVNS. The DNA of the CDR3 is TGTGCCAGCATCCCAGGACAGCAAGCCTCCTACGAGCAGTACTTC. The encoded protein is CASIPGQQASYEQYF.

The chain links TRBV19 to TRBJ1-1; 10 nucleotides match TRBD1. The CDR3 length is 16 residues. The germline gives CDR1 LNHDA, CDR2 SQIVND (reference sequence). J gave up 3 bases and V 6 bases, and 10 bases lay outside the gene matches. CDR3 amino acids: CASRATRQGAHTEAFF. DNA of the CDR3: TGTGCCAGTAGAGCGACTAGACAGGGGGCACACACTGAAGCTTTCTTT.

The chain recombines TRBV5-1 with TRBJ2-7; D is unclear. Germline V gives CDR1 SGHRS, CDR2 YFSETQ. This CDR3 has 11 residues. The V gene lost 1 base and the J gene lost 7 bases, with 6 bases spanning the gap. CDR3 nucleotide sequence: TGCGCCAGCAGCTTGTATGAGGAGCAGTACTTC. The encoded protein is CASSLYEEQYF.

V is TRBV2 and J is TRBJ1-5, with D perhaps matching TRBD1 (6 bases). Looked up from germline, CDR1 is SNHLY and CDR2 is FYNNEI. Trimming cost V 4 bases and J 6 bases, with 13 bases left between them. The CDR3 has 14 residues. The CDR3 DNA is TGTGCCAGCAGTGTTGGGGACACTGGTCAGCCCCAGCATTTT. This translates into CASSVGDTGQPQHF.

This clone occurred once. CDR3 nucleotides: TGTGCCAGCAGTGATTTTAGGAACGAGCAGTACTTC. The encoded protein is CASSDFRNEQYF. The rearrangement links TRBV2 to TRBJ2-7, with D hard to call. Looked up from germline, CDR1 is SNHLY and CDR2 is FYNNEI. Trimming cost V 3 bases and J 5 bases, with 8 bases left between them. The CDR3 length is 12 residues.

The V and J genes are TRBV5-1 and TRBJ2-3; 8 positions match TRBD2. The CDR3 totals 15 residues. Unmatched junction bases numbered 8, after V lost 2 bases and J lost 6 bases. Germline CDR1 and CDR2: SGHRS and YFSETQ. The CDR3 DNA reads TGCGCCAGCAGCTTAAGTCTAGCGGGCGTGGATACGCAGTATTTT. This codes for CASSLSLAGVDTQYF.

This clone turned up a few times. The gene calls are TRBV5-4 and TRBJ1-1, with 11 nucleotides matching TRBD1. CDR3 size: 15 residues. Germline values: CDR1 SGHNT, CDR2 YYREEE (reference sequence). The J segment lost 4 bases and the V segment lost 4 bases, leaving 6 bases of the junction unmatched. CDR3 in DNA: TGTGCCAGCAGCCCGGACAGGGGGCCGAGCACTGAAGCTTTCTTT. It codes for CASSPDRGPSTEAFF. Filled out from reference TRBV5-4 and TRBJ1-1, the complete variable domain reads ETGVTQSPTHLIKTRGQQVTLRCSSQSGHNTVSWYQQALGQGPQFIFQYYREEENGRGNFPPRFSGLQFPNYSSELNVNALELDDSALYLCASSPDRGPSTEAFFGQGTRLTVV.

The rearrangement links TRBV19 to TRBJ2-5, with 9 bases aligning to TRBD2. The better agreement between TRBJ2-7 and the DNA end casts doubt on the J call. The CDR3 length is 17 residues. Germline loops: CDR1 LNHDA, CDR2 SQIVND (reference sequence). The CDR3 DNA is TGTGCCAGTAGTATAGTTGGGGGTGTTAGCGGGAGCTACGAGCAGTACTTC. Its translation is CASSIVGGVSGSYEQYF.

The V and J genes are TRBV4-3 and TRBJ2-1; 11 positions agree with TRBD2. After removal of 1 base from V and 12 bases from J, the junction contained 8 bases not matched to a gene. In germline, CDR1 is LGHNA, CDR2 YSLEER. The CDR3 covers 15 residues. The DNA of the CDR3 is TGCGCCAGCAGCCAAGGTCCCGGGACTAGCGGATTGCAGTTCTTC. Its translation: CASSQGPGTSGLQFF.

The chain employs TRBV25-1 and TRBJ2-5, with D hard to call. CDR3 length: 15 amino acids. The germline V gene has CDR1 MGHDK and CDR2 SYGVNS. The V end lost 4 bases, the J end lost 0 bases, and 12 bases lay between the germline ends. This CDR3 is CASSVLILYQETQYF. As DNA, the CDR3 is TGTGCCAGCAGTGTGCTGATTTTGTACCAAGAGACCCAGTACTTC.

The rearrangement uses TRBV6-5 and TRBJ2-7, with a weak D call TRBD1 (6 bases). CDR1 and CDR2 from the germline V gene are MNHEY and SVGAGI. There are 14 residues in the CDR3. The ends were cut back, 0 bases at V and 3 bases at J, with 9 bases in the middle. The CDR3 loop is CASSYSRDNYEQYF. CDR3 sequence (DNA): TGTGCCAGCAGTTACTCCCGGGACAACTACGAGCAGTACTTC.

The V and J genes are TRBV6-5 and TRBJ1-2; no definite D call. CDR1 and CDR2 from the germline V gene are MNHEY and SVGAGI. The CDR3 contains 15 residues. The V end lost 5 bases, the J end lost 9 bases, and 22 bases lay between the germline ends. CDR3 in amino acids: CASSPAGVHLKSYTF. In DNA form, the CDR3 reads TGTGCCAGCAGTCCCGCCGGGGTCCACCTGAAAAGCTACACCTTC.

The chain is built from TRBV7-2 and TRBJ1-2, with 10 bases that match TRBD1. The CDR3 extends over 15 amino acids. The junction had 1 base not matched to a gene; V was cut back by 1 base and J by 2 bases. CDR1 and CDR2 from the germline V gene are SGHTA and FQGNSA. This CDR3 reads CASSLGQGANYGYTF. CDR3 coding DNA: TGTGCCAGCAGCTTAGGACAGGGGGCGAACTATGGCTACACCTTC.

V usage is TRBV19 and J usage is TRBJ1-2; D is possibly TRBD1 (5 bases). V lost 1 base, J lost 4 bases, and 7 bases lay in between. From germline, CDR1 is LNHDA and CDR2 SQIVND (reference sequence). The CDR3 runs 13 residues. CDR3 nucleotides: TGTGCCAGTAGTATAGCGACAGTCTATGGCTACACCTTC. Translation gives CASSIATVYGYTF.

The V and J genes are TRBV6-5 and TRBJ2-7; tentatively, D is TRBD1 (5 bases). CDR1 and CDR2 (germline): MNHEY, SVGAGI. The CDR3 is 14 amino acids. Deletions cut 5 bases from V and 5 bases from J, with 16 bases between. CDR3: CASSPQGFYDEQYF. In DNA form, the CDR3 reads TGTGCCAGCAGTCCGCAGGGTTTCTATGACGAGCAGTACTTC.

This chain joins TRBV19 and TRBJ2-1; 12 nucleotides agree with TRBD2. This CDR3 contains 17 residues. Germline loops: CDR1 LNHDA, CDR2 SQIVND (reference sequence). The junction had 10 bases not matched to a gene; V was cut back by 4 bases and J by 6 bases. The DNA of the CDR3 is TGTGCCAGTAGTACTTCTAGCGGGAGGGCTGCCGGCAATGAGCAGTTCTTC. Amino acids: CASSTSSGRAAGNEQFF.

The chain joins TRBV4-1 to TRBJ1-2; no firm D call. V was cut by 4 bases and J by 5 bases, with 14 bases left in between. The CDR3 has 14 amino acids. From germline, CDR1 is MGHRA and CDR2 YSYEKL. CDR3 nucleotide sequence: TGCGCCAGCAGCCGAGGAACAGACCCATATGGCTACACCTTC. It codes for CASSRGTDPYGYTF.

J is TRBJ1-2 and V is TRBV2; D possibly corresponds to TRBD1 (5 bases). The germline CDR1 and CDR2 sequences are SNHLY and FYNNEI. The CDR3 has 13 residues. The V end was cut by 8 bases, the J end by 7 bases, with 17 bases between. The CDR3 loop is CASGDLGAGGYTF. The CDR3 nucleotides are TGTGCCAGCGGCGACCTCGGGGCGGGTGGCTACACCTTC.